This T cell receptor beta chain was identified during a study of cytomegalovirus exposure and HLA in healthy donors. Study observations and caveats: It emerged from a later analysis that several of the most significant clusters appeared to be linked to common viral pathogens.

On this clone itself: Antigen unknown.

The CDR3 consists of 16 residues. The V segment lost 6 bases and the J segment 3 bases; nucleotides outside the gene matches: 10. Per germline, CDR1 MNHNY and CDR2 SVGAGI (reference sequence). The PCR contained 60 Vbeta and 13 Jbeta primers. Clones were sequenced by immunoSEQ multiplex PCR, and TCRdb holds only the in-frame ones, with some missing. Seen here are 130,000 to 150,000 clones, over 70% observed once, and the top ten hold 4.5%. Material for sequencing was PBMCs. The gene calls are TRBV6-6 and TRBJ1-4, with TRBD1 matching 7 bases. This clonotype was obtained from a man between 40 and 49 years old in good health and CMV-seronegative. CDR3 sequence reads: CASRIIGTVANEKLFF. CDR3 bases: TGTGCCAGCAGGATAATAGGGACAGTAGCTAATGAAAAACTGTTTTTT.